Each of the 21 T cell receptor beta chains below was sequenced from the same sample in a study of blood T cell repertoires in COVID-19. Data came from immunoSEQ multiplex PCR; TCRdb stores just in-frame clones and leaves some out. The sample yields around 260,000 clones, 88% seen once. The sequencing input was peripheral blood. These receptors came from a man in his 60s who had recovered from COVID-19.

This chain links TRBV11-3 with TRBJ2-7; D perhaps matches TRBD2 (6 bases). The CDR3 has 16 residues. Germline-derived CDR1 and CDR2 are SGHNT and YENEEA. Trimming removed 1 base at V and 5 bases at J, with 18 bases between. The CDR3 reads CASSLGPGLPPHEQYF. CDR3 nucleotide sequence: TGTGCCAGCAGCTTAGGACCGGGACTGCCACCCCACGAGCAGTACTTC.

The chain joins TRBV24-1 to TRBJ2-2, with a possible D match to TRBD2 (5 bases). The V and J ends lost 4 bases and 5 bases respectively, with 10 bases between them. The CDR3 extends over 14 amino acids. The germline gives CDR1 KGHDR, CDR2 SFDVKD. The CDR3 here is CATSDTGLTGELFF. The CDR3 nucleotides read TGTGCCACCAGTGACACGGGATTAACCGGGGAGCTGTTTTTT.

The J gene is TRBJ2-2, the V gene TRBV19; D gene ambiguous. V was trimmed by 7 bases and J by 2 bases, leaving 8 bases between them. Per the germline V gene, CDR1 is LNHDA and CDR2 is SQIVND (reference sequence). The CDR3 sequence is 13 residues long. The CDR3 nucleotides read TGTGCCAGTAATCGAGGCAACACCGGGGAGCTGTTTTTT. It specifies CASNRGNTGELFF.

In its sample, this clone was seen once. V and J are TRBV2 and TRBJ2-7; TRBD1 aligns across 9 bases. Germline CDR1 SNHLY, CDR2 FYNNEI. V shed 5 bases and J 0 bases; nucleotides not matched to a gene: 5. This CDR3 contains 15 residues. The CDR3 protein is CASSKDRGPSYEQYF. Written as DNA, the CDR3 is TGTGCCAGCAGTAAGGACAGGGGACCCTCCTACGAGCAGTACTTC.

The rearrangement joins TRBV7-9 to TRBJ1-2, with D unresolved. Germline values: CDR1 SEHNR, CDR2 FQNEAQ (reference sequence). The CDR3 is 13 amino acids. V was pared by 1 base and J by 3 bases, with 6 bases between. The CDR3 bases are TGTGCCAGCAGCTTAGTATCTTACTATGGCTACACCTTC. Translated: CASSLVSYYGYTF.

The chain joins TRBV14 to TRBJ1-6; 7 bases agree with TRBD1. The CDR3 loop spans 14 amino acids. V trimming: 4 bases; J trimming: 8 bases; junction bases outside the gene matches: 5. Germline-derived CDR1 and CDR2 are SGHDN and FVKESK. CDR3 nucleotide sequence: TGTGCCAGCAGCCCGGGACAGACCTATTCACCCCTCCACTTT. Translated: CASSPGQTYSPLHF.

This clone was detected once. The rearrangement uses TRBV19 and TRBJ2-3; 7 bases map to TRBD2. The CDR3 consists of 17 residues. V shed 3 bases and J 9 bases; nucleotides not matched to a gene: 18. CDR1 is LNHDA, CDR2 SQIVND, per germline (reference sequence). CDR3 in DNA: TGTGCCAGTAGTATGAATCGACTAGCCGGCGTGGCTGGAACGCAGTATTTT. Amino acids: CASSMNRLAGVAGTQYF.

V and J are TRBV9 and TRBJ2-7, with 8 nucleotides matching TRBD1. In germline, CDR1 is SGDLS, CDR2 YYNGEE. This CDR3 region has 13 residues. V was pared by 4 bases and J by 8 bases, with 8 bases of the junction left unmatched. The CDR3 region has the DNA TGTGCCAGCAGCATCTACGACAGGGGAAAGCAGTACTTC. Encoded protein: CASSIYDRGKQYF.

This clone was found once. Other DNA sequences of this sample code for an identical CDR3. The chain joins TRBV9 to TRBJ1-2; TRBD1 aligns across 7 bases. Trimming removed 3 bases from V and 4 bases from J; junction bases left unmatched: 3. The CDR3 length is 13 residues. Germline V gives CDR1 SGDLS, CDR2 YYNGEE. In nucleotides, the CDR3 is TGTGCCAGCAGCGCGGGACAGCCCTATGGCTACACCTTC. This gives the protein CASSAGQPYGYTF.

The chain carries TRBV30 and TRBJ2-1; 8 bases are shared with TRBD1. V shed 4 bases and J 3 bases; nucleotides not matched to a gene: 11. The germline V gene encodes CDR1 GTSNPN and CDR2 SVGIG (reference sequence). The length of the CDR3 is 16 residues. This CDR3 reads CAWTPGQGRIYNEQFF. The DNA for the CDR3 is TGTGCCTGGACCCCTGGACAGGGTCGGATCTACAATGAGCAGTTCTTC.

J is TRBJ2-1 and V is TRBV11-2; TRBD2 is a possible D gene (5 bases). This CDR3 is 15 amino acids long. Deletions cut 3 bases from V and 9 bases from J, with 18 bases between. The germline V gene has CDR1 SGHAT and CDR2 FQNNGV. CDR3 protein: CASSFLGRSGAEQFF. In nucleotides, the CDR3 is TGTGCCAGCAGCTTCCTTGGGAGAAGTGGTGCTGAGCAGTTCTTC.

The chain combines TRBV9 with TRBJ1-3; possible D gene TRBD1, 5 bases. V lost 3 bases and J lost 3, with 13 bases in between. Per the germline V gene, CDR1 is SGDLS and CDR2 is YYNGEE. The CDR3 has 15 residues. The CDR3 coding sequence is TGTGCCAGCAGCGGCCCCGGGGGTGATGGAAACACCATATATTTT. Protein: CASSGPGGDGNTIYF.

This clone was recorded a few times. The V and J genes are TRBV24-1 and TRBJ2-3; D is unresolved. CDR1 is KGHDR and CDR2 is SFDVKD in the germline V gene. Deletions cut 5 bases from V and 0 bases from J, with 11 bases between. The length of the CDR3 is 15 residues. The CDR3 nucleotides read TGTGCCACCAGTGCTTCGAGCGATAGCACAGATACGCAGTATTTT. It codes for CATSASSDSTDTQYF.

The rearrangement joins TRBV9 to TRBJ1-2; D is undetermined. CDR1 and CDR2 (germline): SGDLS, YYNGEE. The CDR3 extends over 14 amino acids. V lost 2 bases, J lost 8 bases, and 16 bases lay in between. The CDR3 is CASSVTGVPMGYTF. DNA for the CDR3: TGTGCCAGCAGCGTCACGGGTGTGCCCATGGGCTACACCTTC.

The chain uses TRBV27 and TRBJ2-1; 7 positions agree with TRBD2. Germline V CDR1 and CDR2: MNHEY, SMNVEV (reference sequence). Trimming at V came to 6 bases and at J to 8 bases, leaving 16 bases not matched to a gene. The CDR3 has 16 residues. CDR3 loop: CASSLRGGAGWYEQFF. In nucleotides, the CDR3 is TGTGCCAGCAGCTTAAGGGGAGGAGCGGGGTGGTATGAGCAGTTCTTC.

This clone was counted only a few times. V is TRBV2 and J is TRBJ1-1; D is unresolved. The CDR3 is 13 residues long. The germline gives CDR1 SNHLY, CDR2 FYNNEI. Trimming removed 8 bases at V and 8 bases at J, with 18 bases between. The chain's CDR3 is CASAPGKITEAFF. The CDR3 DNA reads TGTGCCAGCGCCCCGGGAAAAATTACCGAAGCTTTCTTT. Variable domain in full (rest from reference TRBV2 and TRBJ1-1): EPEVTQTPSHQVTQMGQEVILRCVPISNHLYFYWYRQILGQKVEFLVSFYNNEISEKSEIFDDQFSVERPDGSNFTLKIRSTKLEDSAMYFCASAPGKITEAFFGQGTRLTVV.

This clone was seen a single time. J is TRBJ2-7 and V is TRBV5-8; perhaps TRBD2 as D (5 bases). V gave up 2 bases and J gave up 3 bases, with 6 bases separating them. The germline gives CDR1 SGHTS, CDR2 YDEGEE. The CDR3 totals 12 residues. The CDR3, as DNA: TGTGCCAGCAGCTTTCGGGGCTACGAGCAGTACTTC. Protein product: CASSFRGYEQYF.

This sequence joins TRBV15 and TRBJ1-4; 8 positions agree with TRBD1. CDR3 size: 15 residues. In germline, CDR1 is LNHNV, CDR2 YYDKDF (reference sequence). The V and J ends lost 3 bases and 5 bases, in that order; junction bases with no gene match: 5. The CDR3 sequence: CATSSRGRVNEKLFF. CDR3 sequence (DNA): TGTGCCACCAGCAGCAGGGGGCGGGTGAATGAAAAACTGTTTTTT.

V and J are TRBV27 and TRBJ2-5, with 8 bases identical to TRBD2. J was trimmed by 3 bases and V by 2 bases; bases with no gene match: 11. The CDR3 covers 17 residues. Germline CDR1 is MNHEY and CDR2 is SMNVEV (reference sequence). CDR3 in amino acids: CASSLNSLLAGKETQYF. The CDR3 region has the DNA TGTGCCAGCAGTTTAAATAGTCTGCTAGCGGGTAAAGAGACCCAGTACTTC.

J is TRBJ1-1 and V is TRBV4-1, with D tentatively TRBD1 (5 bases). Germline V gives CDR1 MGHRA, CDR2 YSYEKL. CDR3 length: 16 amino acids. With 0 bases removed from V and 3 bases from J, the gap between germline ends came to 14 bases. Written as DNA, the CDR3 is TGCGCCAGCAGCCAAGAGAGACAGATTCGACACACTGAAGCTTTCTTT. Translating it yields CASSQERQIRHTEAFF.

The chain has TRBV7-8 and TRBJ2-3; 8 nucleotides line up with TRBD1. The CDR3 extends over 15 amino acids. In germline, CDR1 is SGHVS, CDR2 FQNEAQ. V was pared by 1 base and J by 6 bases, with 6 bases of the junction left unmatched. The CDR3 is CASSLGRTGRDTQYF. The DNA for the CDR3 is TGTGCCAGCAGCTTAGGGCGGACAGGGAGGGATACGCAGTATTTT.